This T cell receptor (beta chain) was obtained from a study of T cell repertoires in cytomegalovirus infection. The CDR3 is 16 amino acids. V was shortened by 0 bases and J by 2 bases, with 14 bases between the two germline ends. Germline CDR1 is DFQATT and CDR2 is SNEGSKA (reference sequence). Each CDR3 protein is one row after TCRdb ran MiXCR on the reads. The data show under 300,000 distinct CDR3 sequences, over 15% seen once. This chain uses TRBV20-1 with TRBJ2-1, with TRBD2 as a possible D gene (6 bases). This receptor was obtained from a human donor in good health (CMV status not recorded). Some clones in this sample may be carry-over from other donors' samples. Input material: CD8+ T cells from PBMCs. CDR3 nucleotide sequence: TGCAGTGCTAGAGATCTTCGGGGGAGCACCTACAATGAGCAGTTCTTC. Its translation: CSARDLRGSTYNEQFF.